A selection of T cell receptor beta chains follows, all from one sample in a study of blood T cell repertoires in COVID-19. The data were produced by immunoSEQ multiplex PCR, yet TCRdb's version contains in-frame clones alone and is incomplete. The table records 270,000 or so clones, approximately 87% of them present only once. Sequencing used peripheral blood. Receptors were obtained from a human donor in a cohort sampled during active COVID-19. Both conserved end residues are part of each CDR3. Fields, in order: clone size, D gene, V gene, J gene, CDR3 DNA, CDR3 protein. D genes are given only for firm matches. Size tells how often a clone was seen (once, few, many) or the class of an expanded clone, and some rows leave it out.

-,-,TRBV19,TRBJ1-5,TGTGCCAGTAGTATTGGGACACATCAGCCCCAGCATTTT,CASSIGTHQPQHF
-,TRBD2,TRBV20-1,TRBJ2-3,TGCAGTGCTAGTAAGGATTTGGCTAGCGGGCAGTATTTT,CSASKDLASGQYF
-,-,TRBV6-5,TRBJ1-6,TGTGCCAGCAGTCCCGACAGGAGAAATTCACCCCTCCACTTT,CASSPDRRNSPLHF
-,TRBD2,TRBV19,TRBJ2-2,TGTGCCAGTAGTAAGGGACTAGCGGGCACAAACACCGGGGAGCTGTTTTTT,CASSKGLAGTNTGELFF
-,-,TRBV18,TRBJ1-2,TGTGCCAGCTCTCCGCTAGAGGACTATGGCTACACCTTC,CASSPLEDYGYTF
few,-,TRBV25-1,TRBJ2-4,TGTGCCAGCAGTGAGATTGGGTCAGGGAAAAACATTCAGTACTTC,CASSEIGSGKNIQYF
-,TRBD2,TRBV7-2,TRBJ2-3,TGTGCCAGCAGCTTAGTAGCGGGGGGGCTGAGAGATACGCAGTATTTT,CASSLVAGGLRDTQYF
-,-,TRBV5-5,TRBJ2-5,TGTGCCAGCAGGGAGGGGCGCGTGGAGACCCAGTACTTC,CASREGRVETQYF
-,-,TRBV3-1/TRBV3-2,TRBJ1-2,TGTGCCAGCAGCCACGGGGGGCAGGGTGGTGGCTACACCTTC,CASSHGGQGGGYTF
-,-,TRBV24-1,TRBJ2-7,TGTGCCACCAGTGATTTTGCCGGCTACGAGCAGTACTTC,CATSDFAGYEQYF
-,-,TRBV19,TRBJ2-7,TGTGCCTCTGGGACTGGGCTCTACGAGCAGTACTTC,CASGTGLYEQYF
-,TRBD2,TRBV5-4,TRBJ2-1,TGTGCCAGCAGCTCGGGCGCCTTAGCGGGGGGTTACAATGAGCAGTTCTTC,CASSSGALAGGYNEQFF
once,TRBD1,TRBV19,TRBJ1-4,TGTGCCAGTGTTCGCCAGGGGGATGAAAAACTGTTTTTT,CASVRQGDEKLFF
-,TRBD1,TRBV6-2/TRBV6-3,TRBJ1-1,TGTGCCAGCAGTTACTCCCTTAAGAACAGGGGTGATAACACTGAAGCTTTCTTT,CASSYSLKNRGDNTEAFF
-,TRBD2,TRBV10-2,TRBJ2-5,TGCGCCAGCGGCACTCATAGCGGGGGCTACCTGGCCCAGTACTTC,CASGTHSGGYLAQYF
-,TRBD1,TRBV4-1,TRBJ1-2,TGCGCCAGCAGCTACCTCCCCAGGACAGGGGGCGGCTACACCTTC,CASSYLPRTGGGYTF
-,TRBD2,TRBV3-1/TRBV3-2,TRBJ2-5,TGTGCCAGCAGCCAAGGTGTTGTAGCGGGGTCGACCCAGTACTTC,CASSQGVVAGSTQYF
-,-,TRBV5-1,TRBJ2-3,TGCGCCAGCAGCTTGGGGCGGACAGATACGCAGTATTTT,CASSLGRTDTQYF
-,-,TRBV6-5,TRBJ2-7,TGTGCCAGCAGACGTACTAGATCCTACGAGCAGTACTTC,CASRRTRSYEQYF
-,-,TRBV4-2,TRBJ1-4,TGTGCCAGCAGCCAAGTCCAGACTGCAACTAATGAAAAACTGTTTTTT,CASSQVQTATNEKLFF
-,-,TRBV5-1,TRBJ1-2,TGCGCCAGCAGCTTGGCCGGACTCAACTATGGCTACACCTTC,CASSLAGLNYGYTF
-,TRBD2,TRBV18,TRBJ2-7,TGTGCCAGCTCACAGGGAGTAGCGGGCAGTTCCTACGAGCAGTACTTC,CASSQGVAGSSYEQYF
-,-,TRBV7-2,TRBJ1-6,TGTGCCAGCAGCTTAGACCCCGCGAATTCACCCCTCCACTTT,CASSLDPANSPLHF
once,TRBD1,TRBV2,TRBJ1-5,TGTGCCAGCAGTGAAATCGGACAGGGCAATCAGCCCCAGCATTTT,CASSEIGQGNQPQHF
-,TRBD1,TRBV12-5,TRBJ2-1,TGTGCTAGTGGTTTGGTACAGAGAGGGGGCGTAGAGCAGTTCTTC,CASGLVQRGGVEQFF
-,-,TRBV7-9,TRBJ2-7,TGTGCCAGCAGCTTAAGGTCAGGGGACGAGCAGTACTTC,CASSLRSGDEQYF
many,-,TRBV6-1,TRBJ2-5,TGTGCCAGCAGTGAAGCACTAGCCGGAGCAGGAGAGACCCAGTACTTC,CASSEALAGAGETQYF
-,-,TRBV11-2,TRBJ2-7,TGTGCCAGCAGCTTAGTTGCGGGAACCTACGAGCAGTACTTC,CASSLVAGTYEQYF
few,-,TRBV3-1/TRBV3-2,TRBJ2-2,TGTGCCAGCAGCCTCGCCGGGACATTTTTGAACACCGGGGAGCTGTTTTTT,CASSLAGTFLNTGELFF
-,TRBD1,TRBV3-1/TRBV3-2,TRBJ1-1,TGTGCCAGCAGCCGTGGGACAGTGACTACTGAAGCTTTCTTT,CASSRGTVTTEAFF
few,TRBD1,TRBV6-1,TRBJ1-2,TGTGCCAGCAGTGATCGGGACAGGGGCGGCTACACCTTC,CASSDRDRGGYTF
-,-,TRBV5-6,TRBJ1-6,TGTGCCAGCAGCTTTGGTCAGGCGAATTCACCCCTCCACTTT,CASSFGQANSPLHF
-,TRBD1,TRBV5-1,TRBJ1-2,TGCGCCAGCAGCTTGGGACAGGGGGGTGGCTACACCTTC,CASSLGQGGGYTF
once,-,TRBV4-2,TRBJ2-7,TGTGCCAGCAGCCAGACAGAGGGGGAAGGGGCCTACGAGCAGTACTTC,CASSQTEGEGAYEQYF
-,-,TRBV28,TRBJ1-2,TGTGCCAGTAGGGAGGGACGCTATGGCTACACCTTC,CASREGRYGYTF